A selection of T cell receptor beta chains follows, all from one sample in a study of Ad26.COV2.S vaccination and SARS-CoV-2 variants. Assay used: immunoSEQ multiplex PCR; TCRdb lists only in-frame clones, some missing. The sample has approximately 450,000 clones; about nine tenths are singletons. Source: peripheral blood, taken in a trial of Ad26.COV2.S vaccine versus placebo. These TCRs come from a person between 18 and 65 years old who received the Ad26.COV2.S COVID-19 vaccine or a placebo. Each CDR3 is given with its conserved first and last residue. The D gene is left open where the match is weak. Some rows mark clone size as missing; the rest say once, few, many or name a class of expanded clone.

j_call: TRBJ2-1
d_call: TRBD2
v_call: TRBV6-5
clone_size: .
cdr3_aa: CASSRTSGDYNEQFF
cdr3_nt: TGTGCCAGCAGCCGCACTAGCGGAGACTACAATGAGCAGTTCTTC

j_call: TRBJ2-7
d_call: TRBD2
v_call: TRBV28
clone_size: .
cdr3_aa: CASSLASGRFHEQYF
cdr3_nt: TGTGCCAGCAGTTTAGCAAGCGGGAGATTCCACGAGCAGTACTTC

j_call: TRBJ1-1
d_call: TRBD1
v_call: TRBV6-5
clone_size: .
cdr3_aa: CASSLRGTAEAFF
cdr3_nt: TGTGCCAGCAGTCTGAGAGGGACAGCTGAAGCTTTCTTT

j_call: TRBJ2-2
d_call: TRBD1
v_call: TRBV23-1
clone_size: once
cdr3_aa: CASSQSLRQGYGELFF
cdr3_nt: TGCGCCAGCAGTCAATCTCTCAGACAGGGGTACGGGGAGCTGTTTTTT

j_call: TRBJ1-1
d_call: .
v_call: TRBV6-5
clone_size: .
cdr3_aa: CASSDPLLLAAFF
cdr3_nt: TGTGCCAGCAGCGACCCTTTATTGCTTGCGGCTTTCTTT

j_call: TRBJ2-5
d_call: .
v_call: TRBV5-5
clone_size: .
cdr3_aa: CASSRSQGSETQYF
cdr3_nt: TGTGCCAGCAGCCGGAGTCAGGGGTCGGAGACCCAGTACTTC

j_call: TRBJ1-1
d_call: .
v_call: TRBV6-2/TRBV6-3
clone_size: .
cdr3_aa: CASSYSSSAAEAFF
cdr3_nt: TGTGCCAGCAGTTACTCGTCGTCCGCCGCTGAAGCTTTCTTT

j_call: TRBJ2-1
d_call: .
v_call: TRBV7-3
clone_size: .
cdr3_aa: CASSLQAIPGYNEQFF
cdr3_nt: TGTGCCAGCAGCTTACAGGCGATCCCGGGCTACAATGAGCAGTTCTTC

j_call: TRBJ2-7
d_call: .
v_call: TRBV7-9
clone_size: once
cdr3_aa: CASSLEGVEQYF
cdr3_nt: TGTGCCAGCAGCTTAGAGGGGGTCGAGCAGTACTTC

j_call: TRBJ2-2
d_call: TRBD1
v_call: TRBV28
clone_size: .
cdr3_aa: CASSLSSVWDRIPGELFF
cdr3_nt: TGTGCCAGCAGTTTAAGTTCAGTATGGGACAGAATTCCCGGGGAGCTGTTTTTT

j_call: TRBJ1-5
d_call: .
v_call: TRBV18
clone_size: .
cdr3_aa: CASSPPGGADQPQHF
cdr3_nt: TGTGCCAGCTCACCCCCGGGGGGCGCAGATCAGCCCCAGCATTTT

j_call: TRBJ2-2
d_call: .
v_call: TRBV30
clone_size: .
cdr3_aa: CAWSNTGELFF
cdr3_nt: TGTGCCTGGAGTAACACCGGGGAGCTGTTTTTT

j_call: TRBJ2-2
d_call: .
v_call: TRBV19
clone_size: .
cdr3_aa: CASSLGSGGELFF
cdr3_nt: TGTGCCAGTAGTTTGGGAAGCGGCGGGGAGCTGTTTTTT

j_call: TRBJ2-7
d_call: .
v_call: TRBV30
clone_size: few
cdr3_aa: CAWSVLHEQYF
cdr3_nt: TGTGCCTGGAGTGTCTTGCACGAGCAGTACTTC